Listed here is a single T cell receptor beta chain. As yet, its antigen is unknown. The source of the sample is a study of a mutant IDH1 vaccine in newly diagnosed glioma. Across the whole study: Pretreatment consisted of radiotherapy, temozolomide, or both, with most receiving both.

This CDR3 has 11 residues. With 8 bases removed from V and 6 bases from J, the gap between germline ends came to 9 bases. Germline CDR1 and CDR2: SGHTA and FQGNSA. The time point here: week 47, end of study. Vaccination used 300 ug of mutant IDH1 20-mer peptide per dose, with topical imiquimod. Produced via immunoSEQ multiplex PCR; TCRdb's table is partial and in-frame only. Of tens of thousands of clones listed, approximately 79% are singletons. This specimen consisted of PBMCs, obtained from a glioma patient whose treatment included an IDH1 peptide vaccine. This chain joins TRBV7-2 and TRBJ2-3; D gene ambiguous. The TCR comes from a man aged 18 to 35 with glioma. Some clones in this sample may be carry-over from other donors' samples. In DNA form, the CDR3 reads TGTGCCAGCGCTACGGTTGATACGCAGTATTTT. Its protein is CASATVDTQYF.